These T cell receptor beta chains were read from a single sample in a study of shared clonotypes between healthy human individuals. Profiling relied on immunoSEQ multiplex PCR, and the TCRdb table lists in-frame clones only, not all of them. Here the sample spans approximately 2,300,000 clones, 92% being singletons. The sequenced material came from naive CD4+ T cells from PBMCs. All receptors come from a young man in good health. Some clones in this sample may be carry-over from other donors' samples. Each CDR3 is given with its conserved first and last residue. D genes are given only for firm matches. A row's size may be missing; if present it is once, few, many or a size class.

. TRBJ2-3 TRBV5-1 . CASSLESVGTDTQYF TGCGCCAGCAGCTTAGAGTCTGTCGGCACAGATACGCAGTATTTT
. TRBJ2-1 TRBV4-2 TRBD2 CASSSWTSGRAEQFF TGTGCCAGCAGCTCCTGGACTAGCGGGAGGGCCGAGCAGTTCTTC
. TRBJ2-7 TRBV6-5 TRBD1 CASSRDSATYEQYF TGTGCCAGCAGTCGGGACAGCGCCACATACGAGCAGTACTTC
. TRBJ1-5 TRBV30 . CAWSVSLDQPQHF TGTGCCTGGAGTGTAAGCTTGGATCAGCCCCAGCATTTT
. TRBJ2-5 TRBV4-2 . CASSQTETQYF TGTGCCAGCAGCCAAACCGAGACCCAGTACTTC
. TRBJ1-5 TRBV5-6 . CASSLGPPGEGNQPQHF TGTGCCAGCAGCTTGGGACCCCCAGGGGAAGGCAATCAGCCCCAGCATTTT
. TRBJ1-1 TRBV28 . CASSLNVAGAFF TGTGCCAGCAGTTTAAACGTGGCCGGCGCTTTCTTT
once TRBJ2-7 TRBV5-1 TRBD1 CASSLGGTGFHEQYF TGCGCCAGCAGCTTGGGCGGGACAGGGTTCCACGAGCAGTACTTC
. TRBJ2-1 TRBV10-3 . CAISDSSGASSPYNEQFF TGTGCCATCAGTGATTCGTCGGGTGCTAGCTCACCCTACAATGAGCAGTTCTTC
. TRBJ2-1 TRBV5-1 TRBD2 CASSLRAGGTYNEQFF TGCGCCAGCAGCTTGAGAGCGGGAGGGACCTACAATGAGCAGTTCTTC
. TRBJ2-7 TRBV20-1 . CSARSTYEQYF TGCAGTGCTAGAAGTACCTACGAGCAGTACTTC
. TRBJ1-1 TRBV18 . CASSTATVNTEAFF TGTGCCAGCTCAACAGCCACAGTGAACACTGAAGCTTTCTTT
. TRBJ2-3 TRBV7-9 . CASSLAGGTDTQYF TGTGCCAGCAGCTTAGCAGGGGGCACAGATACGCAGTATTTT
. TRBJ2-3 TRBV5-1 . CASSPVVSDTQYF TGCGCCAGCAGCCCCGTTGTCTCAGATACGCAGTATTTT
. TRBJ2-2 TRBV27 . CASSPRGRGSGSSTGELFF TGTGCCAGCAGTCCCCGCGGAAGAGGAAGCGGGTCTTCAACCGGGGAGCTGTTTTTT
. TRBJ2-3 TRBV29-1 . CSVPTQTDTQYF TGCAGCGTTCCGACACAGACAGATACGCAGTATTTT
few TRBJ1-1 TRBV30 TRBD1 CAWDRVATEAFF TGTGCCTGGGACAGGGTCGCCACTGAAGCTTTCTTT
. TRBJ1-2 TRBV7-6 TRBD1 CASSLDSGTGNGYTF TGTGCCAGCAGCTTAGATTCGGGGACAGGGAATGGCTACACCTTC
. TRBJ1-1 TRBV18 TRBD1 CASSPYRDRGKTEAFF TGTGCCAGCTCCCCATACAGGGACAGGGGGAAGACTGAAGCTTTCTTT
. TRBJ2-3 TRBV4-1 . CASSQDRAPRADTQYF TGCGCCAGCAGCCAAGATAGGGCCCCGAGGGCAGATACGCAGTATTTT
. TRBJ2-1 TRBV7-9 . CASSLAGAYNEQFF TGTGCCAGCAGCTTAGCAGGCGCCTACAATGAGCAGTTCTTC
. TRBJ2-5 TRBV15 TRBD1 CATSRDVWAGGDQETQYF TGTGCCACCAGCAGAGATGTCTGGGCAGGGGGCGACCAAGAGACCCAGTACTTC
. TRBJ2-5 TRBV4-3 TRBD2 CASSQWTSGRAETQYF TGCGCCAGCAGCCAATGGACTAGCGGGAGGGCCGAGACCCAGTACTTC
. TRBJ2-3 TRBV29-1 . CSVVAVASTDTQYF TGCAGCGTTGTAGCCGTAGCTAGCACAGATACGCAGTATTTT
. TRBJ2-7 TRBV7-9 . CASSPGGGSYEQYF TGTGCCAGCAGCCCGGGGGGCGGTAGCTACGAGCAGTACTTC
once TRBJ2-1 TRBV11-3 . CASSKTVNEQFF TGTGCCAGCAGCAAGACCGTCAATGAGCAGTTCTTC
. TRBJ1-3 TRBV14 . CASSLLRLDYSGNTIYF TGTGCCAGCAGCCTTCTCCGGCTAGATTACTCTGGAAACACCATATATTTT
once TRBJ2-3 TRBV9 . CASSVDPEHTDTQYF TGTGCCAGCAGCGTAGATCCCGAACACACAGATACGCAGTATTTT
. TRBJ2-7 TRBV4-3 TRBD2 CASSHRLLREYLIGTYEQYF TGCGCCAGCAGCCATAGGTTGCTGCGGGAGTATCTTATTGGGACCTACGAGCAGTACTTC
once TRBJ2-3 TRBV4-2 TRBD1 CASSQVRDRNTDTQYF TGTGCCAGCAGCCAAGTCCGGGACAGAAACACAGATACGCAGTATTTT
. TRBJ2-7 TRBV6-5 TRBD1 CASTGRGHSYEQYF TGTGCCAGCACGGGCAGGGGGCACTCCTACGAGCAGTACTTC
. TRBJ1-2 TRBV18 . CASSPIHRVEGNYGYTF TGTGCCAGCTCACCCATCCATAGGGTGGAGGGTAACTATGGCTACACCTTC
. TRBJ2-7 TRBV27 . CASIRTAGAYEQYF TGTGCCAGCATTCGGACGGCAGGGGCCTACGAGCAGTACTTC
. TRBJ1-1 TRBV18 . CASSPQQQGMNTEAFF TGTGCCAGCTCACCCCAACAACAGGGAATGAACACTGAAGCTTTCTTT
. TRBJ2-7 TRBV7-6 TRBD2 CASSPESGSSYEQYF TGTGCCAGCAGCCCAGAGAGCGGGAGCTCCTACGAGCAGTACTTC
. TRBJ2-1 TRBV29-1 TRBD1 CSVGADRVNNEQFF TGCAGCGTTGGAGCAGACAGGGTAAACAATGAGCAGTTCTTC
. TRBJ2-1 TRBV4-2 TRBD2 CASSSDVTSDYNEQFF TGTGCCAGCAGCTCAGACGTGACTAGCGACTACAATGAGCAGTTCTTC
. TRBJ2-7 TRBV6-1 TRBD1 CASSDVGTGDYEQYF TGTGCCAGCAGTGATGTTGGGACAGGGGACTACGAGCAGTACTTC
once TRBJ1-1 TRBV30 . CAWILFPPLSGTEAFF TGTGCCTGGATATTGTTCCCCCCTCTTTCAGGCACTGAAGCTTTCTTT
. TRBJ2-7 TRBV21-1 . CASSTKIPVTSDEQYF TGTGCCAGCAGCACCAAAATTCCCGTAACTAGCGACGAGCAGTACTTC
. TRBJ1-1 TRBV18 TRBD1 CASSRQGGETEAFF TGTGCCAGCTCACGACAGGGTGGGGAAACTGAAGCTTTCTTT
. TRBJ2-4 TRBV28 . CASSFTNKGIQYF TGTGCCAGCAGTTTCACGAACAAGGGCATTCAGTACTTC
once TRBJ2-7 TRBV28 TRBD2 CASSFSGLAAAGEQYF TGTGCCAGCAGTTTCTCCGGACTAGCGGCAGCGGGGGAGCAGTACTTC
. TRBJ2-3 TRBV11-2 . CASSLDLSSRPADTQYF TGTGCCAGCAGCTTAGATCTGTCCTCCCGACCAGCAGATACGCAGTATTTT
. TRBJ2-7 TRBV7-2 . CASSPSRDRSSYEQYF TGTGCCAGCAGCCCCAGTCGGGACCGAAGCTCCTACGAGCAGTACTTC
. TRBJ1-5 TRBV27 TRBD1 CASSVKFRGLRDQPQHF TGTGCCAGCAGTGTCAAATTTAGGGGGCTCAGGGATCAGCCCCAGCATTTT
. TRBJ1-2 TRBV5-4 . CASSYDRYNYGYTF TGTGCCAGCAGCTACGATCGATACAACTATGGCTACACCTTC
. TRBJ2-3 TRBV18 TRBD2 CASSTTGLATDTQYF TGTGCCAGCTCAACCACGGGACTAGCGACAGATACGCAGTATTTT
. TRBJ2-7 TRBV5-1 . CASSFVPQQDEQYF TGCGCCAGCAGCTTTGTCCCCCAGCAGGACGAGCAGTACTTC
. TRBJ2-4 TRBV14 . CASSQGGRDGFNWGTIQYF TGTGCCAGCAGCCAAGGAGGAAGGGACGGTTTCAACTGGGGAACCATTCAGTACTTC
. TRBJ1-5 TRBV28 . CASSFRGVSNQPQHF TGTGCCAGCAGTTTTAGAGGGGTGAGCAATCAGCCCCAGCATTTT
. TRBJ2-7 TRBV4-2 TRBD2 CASSQVRTSGRHEQYF TGTGCCAGCAGCCAAGTGAGGACTAGCGGGAGGCACGAGCAGTACTTC